One sample yielded the 4 T cell receptor beta chains listed below, sequenced in a study of blood T cell repertoires in COVID-19. Method: immunoSEQ multiplex PCR; TCRdb's copy keeps in-frame clones and lacks some. Among 650,000 to 800,000 clones, around 90% were seen once, and the ten largest hold under 0.3%. Sequencing was done on a sample of peripheral blood. These receptors all stem from a woman younger than 30 with acute or convalescent COVID-19.

The chain recombines TRBV5-5 with TRBJ2-7; 7 bases map to TRBD1. Germline CDR1 SGHKS, CDR2 YYEKEE (reference sequence). The V segment lost 0 bases and the J segment 0 bases; nucleotides outside the gene matches: 3. The CDR3 has 15 amino acids. The CDR3: CASSLGPGGSYEQYF. CDR3 nucleotides: TGTGCCAGCAGCTTGGGTCCAGGGGGCTCCTACGAGCAGTACTTC.

The V call is TRBV12-3 or TRBV12-4, the J call TRBJ1-1, with 7 bases aligning to TRBD1. The CDR3 has 11 residues. Trimming cost V 10 bases and J 6 bases; bases outside gene matches: 5. The CDR3 here is CAIRQGPEAFF. CDR3 nucleotide sequence: TGTGCCATCAGACAGGGTCCTGAAGCTTTCTTT.

The V gene is TRBV6-6, the J gene TRBJ1-4, with D uncertain. Germline V lookup: CDR1 MNHNY, CDR2 SVGAGI (reference sequence). The CDR3 consists of 14 residues. The V end was cut by 2 bases, the J end by 4 bases, with 8 bases between. CDR3 sequence: CASSYPDFNEKLFF. In nucleotides, the CDR3 is TGTGCCAGCAGTTACCCGGACTTTAATGAAAAACTGTTTTTT.

V usage is TRBV18 and J usage is TRBJ2-3; TRBD1 is a possible D gene (5 bases). Germline assignment: CDR1 KGHSH and CDR2 LQKENI. The CDR3 covers 15 residues. With 6 bases removed from V and 0 bases from J, the gap between germline ends came to 13 bases. The CDR3 DNA reads TGTGCCAGCTCTCGTGACAGACCTAGCACAGATACGCAGTATTTT. Protein sequence: CASSRDRPSTDTQYF.